Below, one T cell receptor beta chain is given with its context. Its antigen is as yet unknown. The source of the sample is a study of cytomegalovirus exposure and HLA in healthy donors. Findings of the study overall: With DRB1 most and HLA-C fewest, TCR association rates differed between HLA loci in a later analysis.

The germline CDR1 and CDR2 sequences are SGDLS and YYNGEE. Unmatched junction bases numbered 4, after V lost 0 bases and J lost 6 bases. This CDR3 comprises 14 residues. The PCR was carried out with 60 Vbeta primers and 13 Jbeta primers. Profiling relied on immunoSEQ multiplex PCR, and the TCRdb table lists in-frame clones only, not all of them. The sample lists under 200,000 clones, about 75% occurring once. The clonotype comes from a male donor in good health and CMV-seropositive. Source material: PBMCs. The chain carries TRBV9 and TRBJ2-7, with 9 bases fitting TRBD1. CDR3 nucleotides: TGTGCCAGCAGCGTAGCTGGACAGGGGCGCGAGCAGTACTTC. Amino acid sequence: CASSVAGQGREQYF.